A single sample gave rise to the 27 T cell receptor beta chains below, sequenced in a study of human T cells and chemical hapten exposure. Time point noted: patch test 3, about 24 weeks after DPC sensitization. Treatment reported: therapeutic diphenylcyclopropenone sensitization with weekly scalp DPC. MiXCR was run by TCRdb on the RACE reads, yielding one entry per CDR3 protein. The table lists 150,000 to 200,000 distinct CDR3 sequences, around a quarter of them singletons. The sequenced sample was whole blood, obtained in connection with sensitization to the hapten diphenylcyclopropenone (DPC). These receptors all come from a woman between 18 and 30 years old with alopecia areata. Some clones in this sample may be carry-over from other donors' samples.

The chain employs TRBV4-1 and TRBJ2-7; D may correspond to TRBD1 or TRBD2 (5 bases each). V lost 0 bases and J lost 7, with 16 bases in between. CDR1 and CDR2 from the germline V gene are MGHRA and YSYEKL. This CDR3 is built from 15 residues. CDR3 bases: TGCGCCAGCAGCCAAGACGGGACCAAACTGAAGGAGCAGTACTTC. Translated: CASSQDGTKLKEQYF.

This clonotype came up a few times. CDR3 sequence: CSADGADSYEQYF. CDR3 DNA: TGCAGTGCGGACGGAGCAGACTCCTACGAGCAGTACTTC. The genes are TRBV20-1 and TRBJ2-7; D is unclear. Trimming stripped 6 bases from V and 0 bases from J, with 12 bases between. The CDR3 contains 13 residues. From germline, CDR1 is DFQATT and CDR2 SNEGSKA (reference sequence).

The chain is built from TRBV21-1 and TRBJ2-3. TRBV21-1 corresponds to a pseudogene. This CDR3 region has 9 residues. For the CDR3, the DNA is TGTGCCAGCAGCAAAACGGGGTGGTTT. It codes for CASSKTGWF.

This clonotype occurred many times. The chain recombines TRBV15 with TRBJ2-1; no clear D. This CDR3 spans 12 amino acids. Germline V gene sequence: CDR1 LNHNV, CDR2 YYDKDF (reference sequence). The V and J ends lost 4 bases and 7 bases respectively, with 8 bases between them. In DNA, the CDR3 is TGTGCCACCAGCATGGGGTGGAATGAGCAGTTCTTC. Its protein is CATSMGWNEQFF.

The gene calls are TRBV7-2 and TRBJ2-3; D tentatively reads TRBD1 or TRBD2 (5 bases each). Per the germline V gene, CDR1 is SGHTA and CDR2 is FQGNSA. The CDR3 runs 14 residues. Trimming left V 0 bases short and J 4 bases short, with 8 bases between. DNA of the CDR3: TGTGCCAGCAGCTTAGCGGGGGATTCAGATACGCAGTATTTT. This translates into CASSLAGDSDTQYF.

This sequence joins TRBV6-1 and TRBJ2-1; D is perhaps TRBD2 (6 bases). Germline CDR1 and CDR2: MNHNS and SASEGT. Trimming took off 9 bases at V and 2 bases at J, with 14 bases between the two ends. The CDR3 loop spans 14 amino acids. The CDR3 sequence: CASTNGEAYNEQFF. The CDR3 DNA follows: TGTGCCAGTACTAATGGGGAGGCCTACAATGAGCAGTTCTTC.

The gene calls are TRBV25-1 and TRBJ2-3; 9 bases fit TRBD2. Losses at the gene ends were 1 base for V and 2 bases for J; bases not matched to a gene: 4. CDR1 is MGHDK, CDR2 SYGVNS, per germline. CDR3 length equals 16 residues. The CDR3 sequence is CASSEWASGVTDTQYF. DNA of the CDR3: TGTGCCAGCAGTGAATGGGCTAGCGGGGTCACAGATACGCAGTATTTT.

This clonotype was observed a single time. The V gene is TRBV6-2 or TRBV6-3, the J gene TRBJ2-5; D not certain. The CDR3 covers 11 residues. Trimming took off 11 bases at V and 7 bases at J, with 14 bases between the two ends. In germline, CDR1 is MNHEY, CDR2 SVGEGT. The CDR3, as DNA: TGTGCCGGCACAAACGACGGGACCCAGTACTTC. Its translation is CAGTNDGTQYF.

The rearrangement joins TRBV3-1 to TRBJ2-7; 7 bases map to TRBD1. V dropped 1 base and J dropped 3; count of bases not matched to a gene: 3. Germline values: CDR1 LGHDT, CDR2 YNNKEL (reference sequence). The CDR3 sequence is 14 residues long. The CDR3 sequence is CASSQGGGGYEQYF. CDR3 coding DNA: TGTGCCAGCAGCCAAGGAGGGGGCGGCTACGAGCAGTACTTC.

This clonotype was seen only a few times. The chain uses TRBV4-1 and TRBJ2-1, with 7 bases matching TRBD1. This CDR3 region has 12 residues. With V trimmed by 0 bases and J by 12 bases, 2 bases remained unmatched. Germline CDR1 and CDR2: MGHRA and YSYEKL. The CDR3 DNA sequence: TGCGCCAGCAGCCAAGAACAGGGGAGGCAGTTCTTC. Encoded protein: CASSQEQGRQFF.

This clonotype was counted a few times. The CDR3: CASSKINGAFPSTDTQYF. The CDR3 DNA sequence: TGTGCCAGCAGTAAAATTAACGGAGCTTTCCCTAGCACAGATACGCAGTATTTT. V is TRBV25-1 and J is TRBJ2-3; D is ambiguous. Germline lookup yields CDR1 MGHDK and CDR2 SYGVNS. Trimming took off 5 bases at V and 0 bases at J, with 21 bases between the two ends. The CDR3 is 18 residues long.

This clonotype appeared many times. The chain carries TRBV19 and TRBJ2-1; 7 nucleotides align to TRBD2. The CDR3 contains 12 residues. The J segment lost 9 bases and the V segment lost 4 bases, leaving 3 bases of the junction unmatched. Germline CDR1 reads LNHDA; CDR2 reads SQIVND (reference sequence). The CDR3 loop is CASSTSSGEQFF. The CDR3 DNA is TGTGCCAGTAGTACCTCTAGCGGTGAGCAGTTCTTC.

The chain joins TRBV5-6 to TRBJ2-4; D unresolved. The CDR3 totals 15 residues. The germline V gene encodes CDR1 SGHDT and CDR2 YYEEEE. Trimming left V 1 base short and J 0 bases short, with 8 bases between. The CDR3 spells CASSLRTRAKNIQYF. CDR3 nucleotides: TGTGCCAGCAGCTTGAGGACCCGAGCCAAAAACATTCAGTACTTC.

The sample holds a few counts of this clonotype. J is TRBJ2-5 and V is TRBV10-2; maybe TRBD2 (7 bases). The CDR3 covers 14 residues. Germline CDR1 is WSHSY and CDR2 is SAAADI. V was trimmed by 1 base and J by 4 bases, leaving 10 bases between them. The CDR3 DNA sequence: TGCGCCAGCAGTGAGTGGGCGGGGGCAGAGACCCAGTACTTC. Protein: CASSEWAGAETQYF.

This sequence joins TRBV3-1 and TRBJ2-1; D not certain. Germline V gene sequence: CDR1 LGHDT, CDR2 YNNKEL (reference sequence). CDR3 length equals 13 residues. V dropped 4 bases and J dropped 6 bases, with 10 bases sitting between them. The CDR3 DNA is TGTGCCAGCAGCCTCGCCGCGAGCAATGAGCAGTTCTTC. Encoded protein: CASSLAASNEQFF.

V usage is TRBV5-5 and J usage is TRBJ2-5, with D tentatively TRBD2 (5 bases). The germline gives CDR1 SGHKS, CDR2 YYEKEE (reference sequence). There are 16 residues in the CDR3. V was cut by 4 bases and J by 4 bases, with 20 bases left in between. CDR3 amino acids: CASSPRADVAGETQYF. The CDR3 nucleotides read TGTGCCAGCAGCCCGAGGGCAGACGTTGCCGGAGAGACCCAGTACTTC.

This clonotype showed up just a few times. The chain combines TRBV20-1 with TRBJ2-2; D gene uncertain. The CDR3 consists of 13 residues. Trimming took 1 base from V and 5 from J, leaving 8 bases between them. Germline V gene lookup returns CDR1 DFQATT and CDR2 SNEGSKA (reference sequence). The CDR3 here is CSARAQETGELFF. The CDR3 DNA reads TGCAGTGCTAGAGCTCAAGAAACCGGGGAGCTGTTTTTT.

This clonotype was seen many times. The DNA for the CDR3 is TGCAGTGCTAGAGATCCCAGAAAAAACATTCAGTACTTC. Its protein is CSARDPRKNIQYF. This chain joins TRBV20-1 and TRBJ2-4, with unresolved D. The V end lost 0 bases, the J end lost 4 bases, and 7 bases lay between the germline ends. Germline CDR1 reads DFQATT; CDR2 reads SNEGSKA (reference sequence). The CDR3 sequence is 13 residues long.

The chain joins TRBV20-1 to TRBJ1-4; D unclear. Germline V gene data show CDR1 as DFQATT and CDR2 as SNEGSKA (reference sequence). The CDR3 covers 13 residues. Trimming shortened V by 1 base and J by 0 bases, and 3 bases separated the two germline ends. CDR3 protein: CSARVPTNEKLFF. Here the CDR3 DNA reads TGCAGTGCTAGAGTCCCAACTAATGAAAAACTGTTTTTT.

This chain connects TRBV10-3 to TRBJ2-7; TRBD2 matches 8 bases. This CDR3 region has 16 residues. V trimming: 3 bases; J trimming: 1 base; junction bases outside the gene matches: 8. CDR1 is ENHRY and CDR2 is SYGVKD in the germline V gene. CDR3 nucleotide sequence: TGTGCCATCAGTGAAATCCGGGGGGGCGTTTCCTACGAGCAGTACTTC. It specifies CAISEIRGGVSYEQYF.

The chain has TRBV3-1 and TRBJ2-3; 11 bases are shared with TRBD2. In germline, CDR1 is LGHDT, CDR2 YNNKEL (reference sequence). The junction had 9 bases not matched to a gene; V was cut back by 4 bases and J by 3 bases. The CDR3 is 17 residues long. CDR3 region: CASSLFGTSGITDTQYF. In DNA form, the CDR3 reads TGTGCCAGCAGCCTATTCGGGACTAGCGGAATTACAGATACGCAGTATTTT.

This sequence joins TRBV9 and TRBJ1-2; D is ambiguous. There are 16 residues in the CDR3. Trimming stripped 0 bases from V and 6 bases from J, with 18 bases between. CDR1 is SGDLS and CDR2 is YYNGEE in the germline V gene. CDR3 DNA sequence: TGTGCCAGCAGCGTAGACCCCCCTTTGGGTTCGGATGGCTACACCTTC. Its translation is CASSVDPPLGSDGYTF.

The chain uses TRBV4-3 and TRBJ2-7; 9 bases fit TRBD2. The CDR3 consists of 15 residues. V shed 4 bases, J shed 2 bases, and the junction held 6 bases outside the gene matches. CDR1 and CDR2 from the germline V gene are LGHNA and YSLEER. CDR3 sequence (DNA): TGCGCCAGCAGCCGAGGGACTAGCACCGCCTACGAGCAGTACTTC. Translating gives CASSRGTSTAYEQYF.

The rearrangement joins TRBV29-1 to TRBJ2-3; D ambiguous. The CDR3 is 12 residues long. In germline, CDR1 is SQVTM, CDR2 ANQGSEA. The V gene lost 7 bases and the J gene lost 1 base, with 9 bases spanning the gap. CDR3 in amino acids: CSGERGTDTQYF. CDR3 nucleotide sequence: TGCAGCGGGGAACGAGGCACAGATACGCAGTATTTT.

This clonotype was detected only a few times. The CDR3 spells CSAPPPGPEETQYF. The DNA for the CDR3 is TGCAGTGCCCCCCCTCCAGGGCCTGAGGAGACCCAGTACTTC. The chain recombines TRBV20-1 with TRBJ2-5; D may be TRBD1 (5 bases). Looked up from germline, CDR1 is DFQATT and CDR2 is SNEGSKA (reference sequence). V lost 6 bases to trimming and J lost 5 bases, with 19 bases between them. This CDR3 spans 14 amino acids.

This chain uses TRBV18 with TRBJ1-3; D is unresolved. The CDR3 covers 15 residues. Germline lookup yields CDR1 KGHSH and CDR2 LQKENI. V shed 0 bases and J shed 0 bases, with 6 bases lying between them. In DNA, the CDR3 is TGTGCCAGCTCACCACCGGAGAGCTCTGGAAACACCATATATTTT. As protein: CASSPPESSGNTIYF.

The rearrangement links TRBV5-1 to TRBJ2-5; 9 bases are shared with TRBD2. Germline CDR1 SGHRS, CDR2 YFSETQ. This CDR3 region has 15 residues. With V trimmed by 0 bases and J by 0 bases, 0 bases remained unmatched. CDR3 sequence: CASSLGLADQETQYF. The CDR3 nucleotides are TGCGCCAGCAGCTTGGGACTAGCGGACCAAGAGACCCAGTACTTC.